This TCR beta chain was captured by sequencing in a study of blood T cell repertoires in COVID-19. Study-level information: Whether acute or convalescent, the COVID-19 samples came from the United States, Italy and Spain. From T cells, B-cell-depleted T cells, or PBMCs came the material, which was cDNA or gDNA.

Repertoires were generated with immunoSEQ multiplex PCR, while TCRdb's copy carries only in-frame clones and drops some. This table holds over 150,000 clones, approximately 86% found once. The CDR3 has 16 amino acids. Trimming left V 1 base short and J 5 bases short, with 17 bases between. Germline CDR1 reads SNHLY; CDR2 reads FYNNEI. Sequences were obtained from peripheral blood. The gene calls are TRBV2 and TRBJ1-2; TRBD1 is a possible D gene (6 bases). The source is a woman of 80 years or more with active or convalescent COVID-19. Here the CDR3 reads CASSEGPRGGAYGYTF. The CDR3 coding sequence is TGTGCCAGCAGTGAAGGCCCACGGGGGGGCGCATATGGCTACACCTTC.